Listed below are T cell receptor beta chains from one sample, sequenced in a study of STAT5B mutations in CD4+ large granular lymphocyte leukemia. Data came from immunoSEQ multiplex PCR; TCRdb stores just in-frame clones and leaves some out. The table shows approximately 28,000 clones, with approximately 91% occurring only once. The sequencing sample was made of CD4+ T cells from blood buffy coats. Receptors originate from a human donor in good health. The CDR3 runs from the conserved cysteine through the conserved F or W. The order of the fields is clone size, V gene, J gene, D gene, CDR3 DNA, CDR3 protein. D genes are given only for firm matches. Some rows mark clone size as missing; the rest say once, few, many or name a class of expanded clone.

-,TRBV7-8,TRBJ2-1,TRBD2,TGTGCCAGCAGCCCTCGGACTAGCGGGATACTTACCTACAATGAGCAGTTCTTC,CASSPRTSGILTYNEQFF
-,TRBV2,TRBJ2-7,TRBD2,TGTGCCAGCAGTGGTCCGACTAGCGGGCTATCCTCCTACGAGCAGTACTTC,CASSGPTSGLSSYEQYF
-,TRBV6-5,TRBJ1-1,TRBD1,TGTGCCAGCAGTTACTCTGGACAGGGGGCGATTGAAGCTTTCTTT,CASSYSGQGAIEAFF
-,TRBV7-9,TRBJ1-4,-,TGTGCCAGCAGCTCTCATCAGGGAACTAATGAAAAACTGTTTTTT,CASSSHQGTNEKLFF
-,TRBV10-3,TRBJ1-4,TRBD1,TGTGCCATCAGTGAGATCAGGGGGCTAAGCGAAAAACTGTTTTTT,CAISEIRGLSEKLFF
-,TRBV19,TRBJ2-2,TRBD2,TGTGCCAGTAGCCTTAGTCCGGGACTAGCGCCGACCAAGAACACCGGGGAGCTGTTTTTT,CASSLSPGLAPTKNTGELFF
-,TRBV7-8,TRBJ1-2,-,TGTGCCAGCAAGGGTATCTATGGCTACACCTTC,CASKGIYGYTF
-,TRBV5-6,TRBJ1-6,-,TGTGCCAGCAGCTTGCAGGGTTCTTCACCCCTCCACTTT,CASSLQGSSPLHF
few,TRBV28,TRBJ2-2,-,TGTGCCAGCAGATGGGGGAACACCGGGGAGCTGTTTTTT,CASRWGNTGELFF
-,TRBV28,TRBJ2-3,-,TGTGCCAGCAGTTTAAGGCAGGGGTCCGCAGATACGCAGTATTTT,CASSLRQGSADTQYF
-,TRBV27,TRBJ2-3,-,TGTGCCAGCAGCTATGGGTTTGGGGGAAGCACAGATACGCAGTATTTT,CASSYGFGGSTDTQYF
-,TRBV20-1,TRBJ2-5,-,TGCAGTGCTAGAGACCGCCGGACCCAGTACTTC,CSARDRRTQYF
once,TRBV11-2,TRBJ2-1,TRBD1,TGTGCCAGCACCCAAGGGGGCGCCTACAATGAGCAGTTCTTC,CASTQGGAYNEQFF
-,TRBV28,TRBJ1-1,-,TGTGCCAGCACCGCGCCCACCGGGACGGTGAACACTGAAGCTTTCTTT,CASTAPTGTVNTEAFF
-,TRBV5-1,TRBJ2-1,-,TGCGCCAGCAGCTTACGGAGCCAAACCTACAATGAGCAGTTCTTC,CASSLRSQTYNEQFF
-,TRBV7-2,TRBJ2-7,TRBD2,TGTGCCAGCAGCTTAGATAGTAGCGGGATCTACGAGCAGTACTTC,CASSLDSSGIYEQYF
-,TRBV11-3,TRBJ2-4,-,TGTGCCAGCAGCTTTGCAGGCATAGCCAAAAACATTCAGTACTTC,CASSFAGIAKNIQYF
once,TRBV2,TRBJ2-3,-,TGTGCCAGCAGACCGTGGACTTACACAGATACGCAGTATTTT,CASRPWTYTDTQYF
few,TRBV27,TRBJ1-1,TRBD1,TGTGCCAGCAGTTTACAGGGGGCGAACACTGAAGCTTTCTTT,CASSLQGANTEAFF